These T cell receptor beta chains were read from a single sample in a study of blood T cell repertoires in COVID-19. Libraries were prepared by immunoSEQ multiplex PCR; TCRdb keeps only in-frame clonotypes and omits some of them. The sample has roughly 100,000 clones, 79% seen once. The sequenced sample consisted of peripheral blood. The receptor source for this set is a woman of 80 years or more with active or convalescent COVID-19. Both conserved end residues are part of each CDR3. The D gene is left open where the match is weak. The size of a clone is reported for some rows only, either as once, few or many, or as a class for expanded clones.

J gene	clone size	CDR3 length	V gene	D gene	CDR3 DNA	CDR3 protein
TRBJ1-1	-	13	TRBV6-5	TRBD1	TGTGCCAGCAGCGCGGACAGGGCACTTGAAGCTTTCTTT	CASSADRALEAFF
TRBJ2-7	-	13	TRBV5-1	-	TGTGCCAGCAGCTTGAAGACAGGTTACGAGCAGTACTTC	CASSLKTGYEQYF
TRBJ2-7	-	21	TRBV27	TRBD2	TGTGCCAGCAGTCCAAAAGGGACAGGGTCCCGACTAGCGGGAGTGGGAAACGAGCAGTACTTC	CASSPKGTGSRLAGVGNEQYF
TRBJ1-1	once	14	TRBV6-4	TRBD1	TGTGCCAGCAGCTGGGACAGGGAGAGCGCTGAAGCTTTCTTT	CASSWDRESAEAFF
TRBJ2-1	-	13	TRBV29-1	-	TGCAGCGTTGGGGGGGTCCAAAACAATGAGCAGTTCTTC	CSVGGVQNNEQFF
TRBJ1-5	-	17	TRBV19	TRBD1	TGTGCCAGTAGCCTAACCGAGGGACAGGGGAGCAATCAGCCCCAGCATTTT	CASSLTEGQGSNQPQHF
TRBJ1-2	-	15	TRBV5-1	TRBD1	TGTGCCAGCAGCTTAACAGGGGGCGCATCGAGTGGCTACACCTTC	CASSLTGGASSGYTF
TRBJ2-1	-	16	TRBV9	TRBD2	TGTGCCAGCAGCGTAGGTGGGACTAGGATCTACAATGAGCAGTTCTTC	CASSVGGTRIYNEQFF
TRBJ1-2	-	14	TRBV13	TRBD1	TGTGCCAGCAGCCGTGAGGGGGCTCGCTATGGCTACACCTTC	CASSREGARYGYTF
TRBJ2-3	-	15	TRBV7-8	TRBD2	TGTGCCAGCAGCCGAGGACTAGCGGGAGGGTATACGCAGTATTTT	CASSRGLAGGYTQYF
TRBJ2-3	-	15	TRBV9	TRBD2	TGTGCCAGCAGCGCTTTAGCGGGACGCACAGATACGCAGTATTTT	CASSALAGRTDTQYF
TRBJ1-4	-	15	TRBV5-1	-	TGCGCCAGCAGCTTGGCTGCAGGGGTTAATGAAAAACTGTTTTTT	CASSLAAGVNEKLFF
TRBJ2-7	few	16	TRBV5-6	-	TGTGCCAGCAGCTTGGTTGGGGGGATTGGGGTTTACGAGCAGTACTTC	CASSLVGGIGVYEQYF
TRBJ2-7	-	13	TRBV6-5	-	TGTGCCAGCAGTCCCGGGGTAGGCGGGGAGCAGTACTTC	CASSPGVGGEQYF
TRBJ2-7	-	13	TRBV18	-	TGTGCCAGCTCACCACCCACACCCTACGAGCAGTACTTC	CASSPPTPYEQYF
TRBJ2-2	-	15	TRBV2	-	TGTGCCAGCAGTGACAGGGTGGGGAACACCGGGGAGCTGTTTTTT	CASSDRVGNTGELFF
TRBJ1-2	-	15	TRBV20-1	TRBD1	TGCAGTGCTAGTCGCACAGGGGGGGTCGACTATGGCTACACCTTC	CSASRTGGVDYGYTF
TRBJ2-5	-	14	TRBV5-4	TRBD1	TGTGCCAGCAGCTCGCGGACAGGGCCAGAGACCCAGTACTTC	CASSSRTGPETQYF
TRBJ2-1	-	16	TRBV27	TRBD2	TGTGCCAGCAGTTTACTTAGCGGGAGGGCCTACAATGAGCAGTTCTTC	CASSLLSGRAYNEQFF
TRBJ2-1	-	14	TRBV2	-	TGTGCCAGCAGTGGGGCACCCCCCTACAATGAGCAGTTCTTC	CASSGAPPYNEQFF
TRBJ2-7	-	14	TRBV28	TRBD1	TGTGCCAGCAGTTTAGCGGACAGGCGCCACGAGCAGTACTTC	CASSLADRRHEQYF
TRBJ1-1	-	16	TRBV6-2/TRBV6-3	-	TGTGCCAGCAGTTCCGGGATAAATCTTTTGGGGACTGAAGCTTTCTTT	CASSSGINLLGTEAFF
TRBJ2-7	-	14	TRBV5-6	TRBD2	TGTGCCAGCAGCTCGACTAGCGGGGGCTACGAGCAGTACTTC	CASSSTSGGYEQYF
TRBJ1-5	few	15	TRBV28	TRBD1	TGTGCCAGCAGTGGGACAGTTGGGAGCAATCAGCCCCAGCATTTT	CASSGTVGSNQPQHF
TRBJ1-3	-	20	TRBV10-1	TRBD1	TGCGCCAGCAGTGAGTTTTTAGGGACAGGGGTCCCGAGGGCTGGAAACACCATATATTTT	CASSEFLGTGVPRAGNTIYF
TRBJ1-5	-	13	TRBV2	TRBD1	TGTGCCAGCACGGGACAGGGTTGGCAGCCCCAGCATTTT	CASTGQGWQPQHF
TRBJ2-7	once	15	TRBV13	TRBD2	TGTGCCAGCAGCTCCAAGGGACTAGCGACCTACGAGCAGTACTTC	CASSSKGLATYEQYF
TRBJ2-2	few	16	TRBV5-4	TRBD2	TGTGCCAGCAGCTTGGGCGGACTAGCGGGGCCCGGGGAGCTGTTTTTT	CASSLGGLAGPGELFF
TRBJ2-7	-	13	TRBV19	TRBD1	TGTGCCAGTGCCGGGACAGGGGCGGGCGAGCAGTACTTC	CASAGTGAGEQYF
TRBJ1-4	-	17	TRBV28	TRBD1	TGTGCCAGCAGTTTATGGGCAGGGGGCTCTACTAATGAAAAACTGTTTTTT	CASSLWAGGSTNEKLFF
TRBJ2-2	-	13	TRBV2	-	TGTGCCAGCAGTGCAACTCCGACCGGGGAGCTGTTTTTT	CASSATPTGELFF
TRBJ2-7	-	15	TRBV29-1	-	TGCAGCGTTGAAGGGGGGGATTCCCCATTGTACGAGCAGTACTTC	CSVEGGDSPLYEQYF
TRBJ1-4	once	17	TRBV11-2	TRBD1	TGTGCCAGCAGCTTAGGGGGCCCGGGACAGGGGGACGAAAAACTGTTTTTT	CASSLGGPGQGDEKLFF
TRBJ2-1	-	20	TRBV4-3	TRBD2	TGCGCCAGCAGCCCCCGACTAGCGGGAGCCCCGCAACCTACCTACAATGAGCAGTTCTTC	CASSPRLAGAPQPTYNEQFF
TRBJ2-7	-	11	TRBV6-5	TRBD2	TGTGCCAGCACCTCCGGGGGGGAGCAGTACTTC	CASTSGGEQYF
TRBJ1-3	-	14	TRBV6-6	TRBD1	TGTGCCAGCAAACAGGGGGCGATTGGAAACACCATATATTTT	CASKQGAIGNTIYF
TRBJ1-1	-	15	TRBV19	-	TGTGCCAGTAAGGGGAGGGGGACAACGAACACTGAAGCTTTCTTT	CASKGRGTTNTEAFF
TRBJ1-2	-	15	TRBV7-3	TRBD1	TGTGCCAGCAGCCCTGGGACAGGGGAAGGCGATGGCTACACCTTC	CASSPGTGEGDGYTF
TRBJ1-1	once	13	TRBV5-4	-	TGTGCCAGCAGTTACAGTCTGAACACTGAAGCTTTCTTT	CASSYSLNTEAFF
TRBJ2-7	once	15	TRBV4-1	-	TGCGCCAGCAGCCAAGATCTCTCTGGCCTCTACGAGCAGTACTTC	CASSQDLSGLYEQYF
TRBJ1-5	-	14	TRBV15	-	TGTGCCACCAGCAGAGGTGAGGCCCGGAGGCCCCAGCATTTT	CATSRGEARRPQHF
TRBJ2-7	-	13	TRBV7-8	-	TGTGCCAGCAGCCCCTTAGCCCATTACGAGCAGTACTTC	CASSPLAHYEQYF
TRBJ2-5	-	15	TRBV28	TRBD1	TGTGCCAGCAGTTCTCATACAGGGGCGAGAGAGACCCAGTACTTC	CASSSHTGARETQYF
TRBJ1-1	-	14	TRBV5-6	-	TGTGCCAGCAGCTTGCAGGGCAGGAACACTGAAGCTTTCTTT	CASSLQGRNTEAFF
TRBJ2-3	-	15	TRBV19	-	TGTGCCAGTACACCGAAGGGGATAAACACAGATACGCAGTATTTT	CASTPKGINTDTQYF
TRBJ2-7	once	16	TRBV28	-	TGTGCCAGCAGTTTCCTATTCACTAGCTTTAGCGACGAGCAGTACTTC	CASSFLFTSFSDEQYF
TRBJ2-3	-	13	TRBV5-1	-	TGCGCCAGCAGCCCGTCCGGGGCAGATACGCAGTATTTT	CASSPSGADTQYF
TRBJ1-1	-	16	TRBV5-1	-	TGCGCCAGCAGCTCGGGGAATTTTGGGAGAAACACTGAAGCTTTCTTT	CASSSGNFGRNTEAFF
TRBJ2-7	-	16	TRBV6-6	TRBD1	TGTGCCAGCAGTCCCGATTTTGGGACAGGGATCTACGAGCAGTACTTC	CASSPDFGTGIYEQYF
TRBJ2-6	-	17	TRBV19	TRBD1	TGTGCCAGTAGTACAACCCGACAGGGGTTCGGGGCCAACGTCCTGACTTTC	CASSTTRQGFGANVLTF
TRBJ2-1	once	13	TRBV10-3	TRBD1	TGTGCCGCCAAGGGACAGGGAAACAATGAGCAGTTCTTC	CAAKGQGNNEQFF
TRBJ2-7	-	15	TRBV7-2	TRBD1	TGTGCCAGCAGCTTAGCCCCCGGACAGGCAAGCGAGCAGTACTTC	CASSLAPGQASEQYF
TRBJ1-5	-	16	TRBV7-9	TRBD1	TGTGCCAGCAGCATCGGGACAGGGGTTGGCAATCAGCCCCAGCATTTT	CASSIGTGVGNQPQHF